Listed below are T cell receptor beta chains from one sample, sequenced in a study of T cells in Graves' hyperthyroidism and ophthalmopathy. TCRdb re-derived calls from the multiplex PCR reads in MiXCR, one entry per CDR3 protein. The sample holds around 390,000 distinct CDR3 sequences, about 14% seen once. Sequenced sample: blood. These receptors all come from a woman aged 25 to 39 with Graves' ophthalmopathy. CDR3s include the opening cysteine and the closing phenylalanine or tryptophan. Each record gives: D gene, clone size, J gene, V gene, CDR3 DNA, CDR3 protein. The D gene is left open where the match is weak. Clone size, where shown, is once, few, many, or a class for clones that have expanded.

d_call: .; clone_size: .; j_call: TRBJ2-5; v_call: TRBV10-3; cdr3_nt: TGTGCCATCAGTGATAATTTGGGACAAAGGGAGACCCAGTACTTC; cdr3_aa: CAISDNLGQRETQYF
d_call: TRBD1; clone_size: many; j_call: TRBJ2-2; v_call: TRBV3-1; cdr3_nt: TGTGCCAGCAGCCATGAGGACAGGGCGAACACCGGGGAGCTGTTTTTT; cdr3_aa: CASSHEDRANTGELFF
d_call: TRBD2; clone_size: .; j_call: TRBJ2-1; v_call: TRBV6-5; cdr3_nt: TGTGCCAGCAGTTACCAGGGACTAACCACCTACAATGAGCAGTTCTTC; cdr3_aa: CASSYQGLTTYNEQFF
d_call: .; clone_size: many; j_call: TRBJ2-7; v_call: TRBV2; cdr3_nt: TGTGCCAGCAGACCCGGCGGGAACGAGCAGTACTTC; cdr3_aa: CASRPGGNEQYF
d_call: .; clone_size: many; j_call: TRBJ1-4; v_call: TRBV6-2/TRBV6-3; cdr3_nt: TGTGCCAGCAGTTACTCGGTCGTCGGTGCAACTAATGAAAAACTGTTTTTT; cdr3_aa: CASSYSVVGATNEKLFF
d_call: .; clone_size: .; j_call: TRBJ2-5; v_call: TRBV9; cdr3_nt: TGTGCCAGCAGCGTAGCTTCCGGGGAGGATATCGCGGAGACCCAGTACTTC; cdr3_aa: CASSVASGEDIAETQYF
d_call: .; clone_size: many; j_call: TRBJ2-7; v_call: TRBV7-8; cdr3_nt: TGTGCCAGCACCCCGAACCTGGGGAGCTCCTACGAGCAGTACTTC; cdr3_aa: CASTPNLGSSYEQYF
d_call: TRBD1; clone_size: few; j_call: TRBJ2-7; v_call: TRBV5-1; cdr3_nt: TGCGCCAGCAGCTGGGGACAGACGAGCTCCTACGAGCAGTACTTC; cdr3_aa: CASSWGQTSSYEQYF
d_call: TRBD1; clone_size: many; j_call: TRBJ2-7; v_call: TRBV4-2; cdr3_nt: TGTGCCAGCAGCCCCCTACAGGGGGGAGAGCAGTACTTC; cdr3_aa: CASSPLQGGEQYF
d_call: .; clone_size: many; j_call: TRBJ1-1; v_call: TRBV11-2; cdr3_nt: TGTGCCAGCAGCTTTTCTCGATCTCAGGGCACTGAAGCTTTCTTT; cdr3_aa: CASSFSRSQGTEAFF
d_call: .; clone_size: few; j_call: TRBJ2-1; v_call: TRBV19; cdr3_nt: TGTGCCAGTAGTCGGTTTTGGCCTCCGGGCTCCTACAATGAGCAGTTCTTC; cdr3_aa: CASSRFWPPGSYNEQFF
d_call: .; clone_size: many; j_call: TRBJ2-3; v_call: TRBV12-3/TRBV12-4; cdr3_nt: TGTGCCAGCAGTTTCGCCCGGGATACGCAGTATTTT; cdr3_aa: CASSFARDTQYF
d_call: TRBD2; clone_size: .; j_call: TRBJ2-1; v_call: TRBV7-6; cdr3_nt: TGTGCCAGCAGCTTAGGAGGTAGCGGGGGGGATAAGCAGTTCTTC; cdr3_aa: CASSLGGSGGDKQFF
d_call: .; clone_size: many; j_call: TRBJ1-5; v_call: TRBV3-1; cdr3_nt: TGTGCCAGCAGCCAAGATCGACCCAATGGGTATCAGCCCCAGCATTTT; cdr3_aa: CASSQDRPNGYQPQHF
d_call: TRBD1; clone_size: many; j_call: TRBJ2-2; v_call: TRBV20-1; cdr3_nt: TGCAGTGCGGACGGACAGGGTGGGAACACCGGGGAGCTGTTTTTT; cdr3_aa: CSADGQGGNTGELFF
d_call: TRBD2; clone_size: many; j_call: TRBJ2-3; v_call: TRBV18; cdr3_nt: TGTGCCAGCTCACCAAGTGGGACTACCACAGATACGCAGTATTTT; cdr3_aa: CASSPSGTTTDTQYF
d_call: .; clone_size: many; j_call: TRBJ1-1; v_call: TRBV11-3; cdr3_nt: TGTGCCAGCAGCTTACTGAACAGAAACACTGAAGCTTTCTTT; cdr3_aa: CASSLLNRNTEAFF
d_call: TRBD2; clone_size: .; j_call: TRBJ2-2; v_call: TRBV20-1; cdr3_nt: TGCAGTGCTAGACTAGCGGGGGCCACCGGGGAGCTGTTTTTT; cdr3_aa: CSARLAGATGELFF
d_call: .; clone_size: many; j_call: TRBJ1-2; v_call: TRBV5-1; cdr3_nt: TGCGCCAGCAGCTTGGTTGCAGGCGGCTACACCTTC; cdr3_aa: CASSLVAGGYTF
d_call: .; clone_size: few; j_call: TRBJ2-7; v_call: TRBV5-5; cdr3_nt: TGTGCCAGCAGCTTCGCCGGGGGTACTGAGCAGTACTTC; cdr3_aa: CASSFAGGTEQYF
d_call: .; clone_size: many; j_call: TRBJ2-3; v_call: TRBV10-1; cdr3_nt: TGCGCCAGCAGTGAGCGGCAGAGAAACACAGATACGCAGTATTTT; cdr3_aa: CASSERQRNTDTQYF
d_call: TRBD2; clone_size: .; j_call: TRBJ2-1; v_call: TRBV7-9; cdr3_nt: TGTGCCAGCAGCCACAGGGGTGGAACTACTAGCGGGGGACACTCCTACAATGAGCAGTTCTTC; cdr3_aa: CASSHRGGTTSGGHSYNEQFF
d_call: .; clone_size: many; j_call: TRBJ1-2; v_call: TRBV12-3/TRBV12-4; cdr3_nt: TGTGCCAGCAGTCCAGACGGGGGTGGCTACACCTTC; cdr3_aa: CASSPDGGGYTF
d_call: .; clone_size: few; j_call: TRBJ2-1; v_call: TRBV4-1; cdr3_nt: TGCGCCAGCGGGACTCCTGCATCCTACAATGAGCAGTTCTTC; cdr3_aa: CASGTPASYNEQFF
d_call: TRBD2; clone_size: many; j_call: TRBJ2-5; v_call: TRBV28; cdr3_nt: TGTGCCAGCAGTCTGGGCCCGCTAGCGGGGGTCCAAGAGACCCAGTACTTC; cdr3_aa: CASSLGPLAGVQETQYF
d_call: .; clone_size: .; j_call: TRBJ2-1; v_call: TRBV5-4; cdr3_nt: TGTGCCAGCAGCACGGGGGGACAGATCCTCAATGAGCAGTTCTTC; cdr3_aa: CASSTGGQILNEQFF
d_call: TRBD2; clone_size: many; j_call: TRBJ2-3; v_call: TRBV9; cdr3_nt: TGTGCCAGCAGCGTAGCTACCCCCCCCGGCGGGGGGGTCGGCACAGATACGCAGTATTTT; cdr3_aa: CASSVATPPGGGVGTDTQYF
d_call: TRBD2; clone_size: many; j_call: TRBJ2-1; v_call: TRBV7-9; cdr3_nt: TGTGCCAGCACGGGAGGGGGGGGCCGCTTTCTTGAGCAGTTCTTC; cdr3_aa: CASTGGGGRFLEQFF
d_call: TRBD2; clone_size: many; j_call: TRBJ2-7; v_call: TRBV6-1; cdr3_nt: TGTGCCAGCAGTGAAGCGCCTAGCGGGGGATCCTACGAGCAGTACTTC; cdr3_aa: CASSEAPSGGSYEQYF
d_call: .; clone_size: .; j_call: TRBJ2-5; v_call: TRBV7-2; cdr3_nt: TGTGCCAGCAGCCCCCGGGGGTGGGGAGAGACCCAGTACTTC; cdr3_aa: CASSPRGWGETQYF
d_call: TRBD1; clone_size: .; j_call: TRBJ1-6; v_call: TRBV4-1; cdr3_nt: TGCGCCAGCAGCCAAGACATGACAGGGCGTAATTCACCCCTCCACTTT; cdr3_aa: CASSQDMTGRNSPLHF
d_call: .; clone_size: many; j_call: TRBJ2-3; v_call: TRBV7-2; cdr3_nt: TGTGCCAGCAGCTTAGTACTACCTCTAGGCACAGATACGCAGTATTTT; cdr3_aa: CASSLVLPLGTDTQYF
d_call: TRBD1; clone_size: many; j_call: TRBJ1-4; v_call: TRBV20-1; cdr3_nt: TGCAGTGCTGTACTCAGGGGGCAGGAGGCTAATGAAAAACTGTTTTTT; cdr3_aa: CSAVLRGQEANEKLFF
d_call: .; clone_size: .; j_call: TRBJ2-5; v_call: TRBV15; cdr3_nt: TGTGCCACCAGCAGAGATAGGGGGGGCCCGGGCGGGACCCAGTACTTC; cdr3_aa: CATSRDRGGPGGTQYF
d_call: TRBD2; clone_size: .; j_call: TRBJ2-3; v_call: TRBV6-1; cdr3_nt: TGTGCCAGCAGATTGACTAGCGGGGGCCTCACAGATACGCAGTATTTT; cdr3_aa: CASRLTSGGLTDTQYF
d_call: .; clone_size: many; j_call: TRBJ2-2; v_call: TRBV12-3/TRBV12-4; cdr3_nt: TGTGCCAGCAGTCCCCGTATCTCAGGAGTCGAGACCGGGGAGCTGTTTTTT; cdr3_aa: CASSPRISGVETGELFF
d_call: .; clone_size: many; j_call: TRBJ1-2; v_call: TRBV11-1; cdr3_nt: TGTGCCAGCAGCTTGGGCAGCTCTAACTATGGCTACACCTTC; cdr3_aa: CASSLGSSNYGYTF